What follows is one T cell receptor (beta chain) and its context. Its antigen is not identified. The protocol was immunoSEQ multiplex PCR, while the TCRdb copy is restricted to in-frame clones and leaves out a portion. The sample records around 170,000 clones, around nine tenths being singletons. This record belongs to a study of T cell responses to AZD1222 COVID-19 vaccine. Study outcomes and limitations: Seropositive AZD1222 recipients at baseline numbered only 5 to 7.

V was clipped by 2 bases and J by 9 bases; unmatched bases: 7. The CDR3 runs 14 residues. The germline gives CDR1 KGHSH, CDR2 LQKENI. This sequence joins TRBV18 and TRBJ2-1; TRBD2 matches at 7 bases. This TCR came from an adult who received the AZD1222 COVID-19 vaccine. This material consisted of peripheral blood, taken 28 days after the second AZD1222 dose. Here the CDR3 DNA reads TGTGCCAGCTCACCATCAGGGCTAGCGGCTGAGCAGTTCTTC. It codes for CASSPSGLAAEQFF. Variable domain in full (rest from reference TRBV18 and TRBJ2-1): NAGVMQNPRHLVRRRGQEARLRCSPMKGHSHVYWYRQLPEEGLKFMVYLQKENIIDESGMPKERFSAEFPKEGPSILRIQQVVRGDSAAYFCASSPSGLAAEQFFGPGTRLTVL.